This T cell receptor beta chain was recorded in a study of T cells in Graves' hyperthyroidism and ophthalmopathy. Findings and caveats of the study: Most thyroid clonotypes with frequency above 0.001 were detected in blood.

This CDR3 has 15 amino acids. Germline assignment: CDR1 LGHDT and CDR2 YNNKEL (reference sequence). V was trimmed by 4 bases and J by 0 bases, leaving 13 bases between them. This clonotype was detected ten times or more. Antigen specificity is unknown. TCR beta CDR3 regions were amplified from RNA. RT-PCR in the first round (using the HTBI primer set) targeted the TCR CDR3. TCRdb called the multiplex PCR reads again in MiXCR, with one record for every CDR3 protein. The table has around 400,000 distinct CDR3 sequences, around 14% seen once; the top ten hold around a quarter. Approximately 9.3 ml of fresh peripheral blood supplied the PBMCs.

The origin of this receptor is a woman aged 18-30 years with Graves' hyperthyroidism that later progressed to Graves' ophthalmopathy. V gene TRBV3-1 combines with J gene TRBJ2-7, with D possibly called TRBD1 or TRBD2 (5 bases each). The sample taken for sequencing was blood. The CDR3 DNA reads TGTGCCAGCAGCCTGGGACGGGAAGCCTCCTACGAGCAGTACTTC. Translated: CASSLGREASYEQYF.